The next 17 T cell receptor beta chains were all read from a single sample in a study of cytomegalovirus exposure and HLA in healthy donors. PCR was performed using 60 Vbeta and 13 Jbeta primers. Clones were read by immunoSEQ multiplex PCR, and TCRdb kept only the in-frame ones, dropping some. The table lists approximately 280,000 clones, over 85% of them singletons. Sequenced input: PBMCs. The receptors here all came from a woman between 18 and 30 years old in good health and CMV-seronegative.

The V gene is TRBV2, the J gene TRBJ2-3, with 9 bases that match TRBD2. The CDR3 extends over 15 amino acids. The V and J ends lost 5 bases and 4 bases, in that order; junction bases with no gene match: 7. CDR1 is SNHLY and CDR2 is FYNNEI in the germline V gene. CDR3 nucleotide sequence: TGTGCCAGCAGTTCCGGGACTAGCTTAGCAGATACGCAGTATTTT. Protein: CASSSGTSLADTQYF.

The CDR3 sequence: CASSLGQITDTQYF. CDR3 coding DNA: TGTGCCAGCAGCTTGGGACAGATCACAGATACGCAGTATTTT. The chain is built from TRBV13 and TRBJ2-3, with 7 bases that match TRBD1. With 3 bases clipped from V and 2 bases from J, the junction kept 2 bases outside the gene matches. The CDR3 extends over 14 amino acids. CDR1 and CDR2 (germline): PRHDT, FYEKMQ (reference sequence).

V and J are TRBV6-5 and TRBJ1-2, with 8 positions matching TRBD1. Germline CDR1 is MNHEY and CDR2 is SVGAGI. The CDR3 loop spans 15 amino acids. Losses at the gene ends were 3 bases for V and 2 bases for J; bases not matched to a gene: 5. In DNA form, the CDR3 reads TGTGCCAGCAGTTATAATAGACAGGGGAACTATGGCTACACCTTC. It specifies CASSYNRQGNYGYTF.

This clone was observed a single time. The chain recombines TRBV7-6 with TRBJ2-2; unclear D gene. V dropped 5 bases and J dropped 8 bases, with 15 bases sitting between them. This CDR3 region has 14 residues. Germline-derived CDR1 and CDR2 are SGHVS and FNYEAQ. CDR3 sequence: CASSPASLMGELFF. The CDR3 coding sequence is TGTGCCAGCAGCCCCGCTAGTCTTATGGGGGAGCTGTTTTTT.

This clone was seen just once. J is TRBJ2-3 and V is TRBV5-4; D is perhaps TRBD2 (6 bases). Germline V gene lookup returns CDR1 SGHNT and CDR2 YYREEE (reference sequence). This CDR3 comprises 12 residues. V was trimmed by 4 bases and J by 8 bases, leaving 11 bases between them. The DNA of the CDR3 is TGTGCCAGCAGCATCCAGGGAGGTACGCAGTATTTT. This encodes CASSIQGGTQYF.

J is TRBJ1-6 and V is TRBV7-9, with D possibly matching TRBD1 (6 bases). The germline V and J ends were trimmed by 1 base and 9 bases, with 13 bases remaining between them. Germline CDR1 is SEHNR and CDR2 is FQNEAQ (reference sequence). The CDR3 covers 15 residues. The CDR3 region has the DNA TGTGCCAGCAGCTTAGATGGGGGCAGGGTTTCACCCCTCCACTTT. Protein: CASSLDGGRVSPLHF.

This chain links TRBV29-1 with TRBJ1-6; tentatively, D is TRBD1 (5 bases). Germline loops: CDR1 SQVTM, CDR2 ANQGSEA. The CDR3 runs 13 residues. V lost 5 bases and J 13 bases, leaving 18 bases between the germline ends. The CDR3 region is CSVKAGGEGPLHF. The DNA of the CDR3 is TGCAGCGTTAAGGCCGGAGGGGAGGGCCCCCTCCACTTT.

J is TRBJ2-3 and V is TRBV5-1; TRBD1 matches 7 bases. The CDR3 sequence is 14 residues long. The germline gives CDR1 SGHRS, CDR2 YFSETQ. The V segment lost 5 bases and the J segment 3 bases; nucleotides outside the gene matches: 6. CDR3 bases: TGCGCCAGCAGGTTTGACAGGGAGACAGATACGCAGTATTTT. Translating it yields CASRFDRETDTQYF.

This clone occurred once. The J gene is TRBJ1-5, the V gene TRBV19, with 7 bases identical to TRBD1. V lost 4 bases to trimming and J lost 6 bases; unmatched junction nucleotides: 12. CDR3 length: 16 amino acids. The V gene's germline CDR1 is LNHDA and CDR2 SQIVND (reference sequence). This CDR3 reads CASSSGNRGVIQPQHF. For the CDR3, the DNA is TGTGCCAGTAGTAGCGGGAACAGGGGTGTGATTCAGCCCCAGCATTTT.

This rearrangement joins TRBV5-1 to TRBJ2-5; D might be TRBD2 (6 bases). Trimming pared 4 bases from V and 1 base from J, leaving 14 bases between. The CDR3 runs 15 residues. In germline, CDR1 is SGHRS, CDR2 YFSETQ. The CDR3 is CASSASGGTQETQYF. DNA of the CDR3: TGCGCCAGCAGCGCGTCCGGGGGTACCCAAGAGACCCAGTACTTC.

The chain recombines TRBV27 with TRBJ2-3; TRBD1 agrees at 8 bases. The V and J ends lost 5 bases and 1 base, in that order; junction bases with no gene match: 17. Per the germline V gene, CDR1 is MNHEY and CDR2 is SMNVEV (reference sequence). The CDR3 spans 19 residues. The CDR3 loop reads CASSLDRQGNTVRTDTQYF. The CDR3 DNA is TGTGCCAGCAGTCTGGACCGACAGGGGAATACGGTTCGCACAGATACGCAGTATTTT.

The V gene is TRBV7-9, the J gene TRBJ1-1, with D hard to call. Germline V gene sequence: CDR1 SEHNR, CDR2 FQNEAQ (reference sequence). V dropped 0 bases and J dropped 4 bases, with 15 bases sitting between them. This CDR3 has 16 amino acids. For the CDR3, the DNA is TGTGCCAGCAGCTTAGCGGGTGCGGGTGCTAGCACTGAAGCTTTCTTT. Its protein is CASSLAGAGASTEAFF.

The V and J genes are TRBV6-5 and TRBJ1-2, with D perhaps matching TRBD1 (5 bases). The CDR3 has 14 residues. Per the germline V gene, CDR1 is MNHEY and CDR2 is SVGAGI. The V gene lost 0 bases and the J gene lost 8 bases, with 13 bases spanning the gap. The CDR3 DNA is TGTGCCAGCAGTTACTCGTCCAGGCAGGGAGGCTACACCTTC. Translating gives CASSYSSRQGGYTF.

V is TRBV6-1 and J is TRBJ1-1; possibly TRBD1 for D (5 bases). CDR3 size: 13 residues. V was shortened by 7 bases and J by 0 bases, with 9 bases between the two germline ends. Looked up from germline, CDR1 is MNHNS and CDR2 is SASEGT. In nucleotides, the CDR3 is TGTGCCAGCATCACAGGCATGAACACTGAAGCTTTCTTT. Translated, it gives CASITGMNTEAFF.

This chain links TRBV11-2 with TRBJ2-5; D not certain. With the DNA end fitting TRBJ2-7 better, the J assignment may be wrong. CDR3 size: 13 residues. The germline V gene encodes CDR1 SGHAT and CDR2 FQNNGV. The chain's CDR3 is CASSLVSSYEQYF. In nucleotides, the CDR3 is TGTGCCAGCAGCTTAGTATCAAGCTACGAGCAGTACTTC.

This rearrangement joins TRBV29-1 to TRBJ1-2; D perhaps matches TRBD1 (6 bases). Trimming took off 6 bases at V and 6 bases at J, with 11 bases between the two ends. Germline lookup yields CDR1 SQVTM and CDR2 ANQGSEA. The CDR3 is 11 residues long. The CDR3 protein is CSVMDRDGYTF. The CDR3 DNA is TGCAGCGTGATGGACAGAGATGGCTACACCTTC.

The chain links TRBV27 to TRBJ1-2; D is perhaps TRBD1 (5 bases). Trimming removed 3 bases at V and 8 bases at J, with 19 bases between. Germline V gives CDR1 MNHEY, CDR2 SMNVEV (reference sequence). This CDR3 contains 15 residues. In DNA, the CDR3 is TGTGCCAGCAGTTTTAACCCCCTCCAGGGTAGAGGCTACACCTTC. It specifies CASSFNPLQGRGYTF.